This T cell receptor (beta chain) was sequenced during a study of T cells in Graves' hyperthyroidism and ophthalmopathy. Study-level information: At initial diagnosis, before any treatment had begun, peripheral blood was obtained.

Lactation, pregnancy, other autoimmune disease or uncontrolled infection led to exclusion of patients. TCR beta CDR3 regions were amplified from RNA transcripts. The HTBI primer set served for first-round RT-PCR of the TCR CDR3. TCRdb used MiXCR to reprocess the multiplex PCR reads, holding one entry per CDR3 protein. The sample includes nearly 600,000 distinct CDR3 sequences, approximately 14% seen only once; the top ten take 7% to 9%. The clonotype was recovered from a woman aged 18-35 years with Graves' ophthalmopathy. The sample comprised blood.

CDR3 protein: CASSVDARPTYEQYF. In nucleotides, the CDR3 is TGTGCCAGCAGCGTAGATGCTCGGCCTACCTACGAGCAGTACTTC. The rearrangement links TRBV9 to TRBJ2-7; D gene unclear. The germline V gene has CDR1 SGDLS and CDR2 YYNGEE. V gave up 0 bases and J gave up 2 bases, with 12 bases separating them. The CDR3 totals 15 residues.